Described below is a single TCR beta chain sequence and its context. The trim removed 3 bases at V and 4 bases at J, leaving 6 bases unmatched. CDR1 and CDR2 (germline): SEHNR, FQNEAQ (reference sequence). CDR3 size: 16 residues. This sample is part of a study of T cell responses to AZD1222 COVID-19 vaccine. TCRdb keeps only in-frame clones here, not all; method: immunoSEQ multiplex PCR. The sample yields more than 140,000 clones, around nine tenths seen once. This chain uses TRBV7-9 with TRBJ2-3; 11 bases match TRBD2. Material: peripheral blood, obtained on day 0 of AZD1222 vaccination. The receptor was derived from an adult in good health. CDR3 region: CASSLLTSGNPDTQYF. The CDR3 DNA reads TGTGCCAGCAGCTTGTTGACTAGCGGGAACCCAGATACGCAGTATTTT. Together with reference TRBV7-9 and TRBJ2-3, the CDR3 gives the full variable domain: DTGVSQNPRHKITKRGQNVTFRCDPISEHNRLYWYRQTLGQGPEFLTYFQNEAQLEKSRLLSDRFSAERPKGSFSTLEIQRTEQGDSAMYLCASSLLTSGNPDTQYFGPGTRLTVL.